The T cell receptor (beta chain) under discussion was sequenced for a study of early stage breast cancer tumors. Profiling relied on immunoSEQ multiplex PCR, and the TCRdb table lists in-frame clones only, not all of them. The profile shows approximately 54,000 clones, approximately 78% of them singletons. The CDR3 extends over 16 amino acids. V dropped 5 bases and J dropped 0 bases, with 14 bases sitting between them. CDR1 is SEHNR and CDR2 is FQNEAQ in the germline V gene (reference sequence). The chain links TRBV7-9 to TRBJ1-3, with D unclear. Sequencing was carried out using blood. The source of this sequence is a person aged 40-50 years with breast cancer. In nucleotides, the CDR3 is TGTGCCAGCAGCGCTAGGAACAGTCTCTCTGGAAACACCATATATTTT. Protein: CASSARNSLSGNTIYF.